This TCR beta chain is drawn from a study of cytomegalovirus exposure and HLA in healthy donors. In this sample, this clone turned up a few times. Germline lookup yields CDR1 SGDLS and CDR2 YYNGEE. V was clipped by 5 bases and J by 1 base; unmatched bases: 9. There are 16 residues in the CDR3. With 60 Vbeta and 13 Jbeta primers, the PCR was carried out. Sequencing used immunoSEQ multiplex PCR; TCRdb keeps in-frame clones, though not all of them. The repertoire holds fewer than 200,000 clones, over 65% seen once, with less than 0.9% in the top ten. The sequencing input was PBMCs. The clonotype was recovered from a female donor in good health and CMV-seronegative. The chain joins TRBV9 to TRBJ2-1, with TRBD1 matching 7 bases. CDR3 sequence reads: CASSVGDRLSYNEQFF. CDR3 sequence (DNA): TGTGCCAGCAGTGTCGGGGACAGACTTTCCTACAATGAGCAGTTCTTC.